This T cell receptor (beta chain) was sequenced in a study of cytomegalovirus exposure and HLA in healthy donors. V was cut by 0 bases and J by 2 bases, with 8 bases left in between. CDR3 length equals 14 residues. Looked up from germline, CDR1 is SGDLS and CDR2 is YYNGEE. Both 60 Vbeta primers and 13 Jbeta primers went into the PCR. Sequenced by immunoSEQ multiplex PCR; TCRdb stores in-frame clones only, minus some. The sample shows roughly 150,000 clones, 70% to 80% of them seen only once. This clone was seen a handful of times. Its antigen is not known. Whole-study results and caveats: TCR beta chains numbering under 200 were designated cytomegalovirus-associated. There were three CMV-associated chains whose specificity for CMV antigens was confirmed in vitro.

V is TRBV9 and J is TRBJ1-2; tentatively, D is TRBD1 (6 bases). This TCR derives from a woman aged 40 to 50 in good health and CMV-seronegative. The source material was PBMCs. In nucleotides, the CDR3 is TGTGCCAGCAGCGTAGGGACAGAAAACTATGGCTACACCTTC. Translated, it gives CASSVGTENYGYTF.